The 27 T cell receptor beta chains given below trace back to one sample, sequenced in a study of T cells in Graves' hyperthyroidism and ophthalmopathy. The TCR beta CDR3 regions underwent amplification using RNA transcripts as the source. First-round RT-PCR with HTBI primers amplified the TCR CDR3 region. TCRdb used MiXCR to reprocess the multiplex PCR reads, holding one entry per CDR3 protein. The sample holds a few hundred thousand distinct CDR3 sequences, roughly 16% seen once. Sequencing used blood. These receptors came from a woman between 40 and 50 years old with Graves' ophthalmopathy.

Points on this clonotype: A read error may be the cause here, since a much bigger clone is one base away. Because the CDR3 is missing its conserved closing phenylalanine or tryptophan, this is likely a read error. The V call is TRBV12-3 or TRBV12-4, the J call TRBJ2-7; D not certain. The length of the CDR3 is 14 residues. The V end lost 5 bases, the J end lost 1 base, and 12 bases lay between the germline ends. The CDR3 reads CASSPLRQSYEQYL. The CDR3, as DNA: TGTGCCAGCAGTCCCCTGAGGCAGTCCTACGAGCAGTACCTC.

In regard to this clonotype: Given a much more abundant clone one base away, this may be a read error. The chain employs TRBV30 and TRBJ2-1; D might be TRBD1 or TRBD2, each matching 5 bases. The V gene's germline CDR1 is GTSNPN and CDR2 SVGIG (reference sequence). V dropped 5 bases and J dropped 14 bases, with 19 bases sitting between them. This CDR3 has 12 residues. DNA for the CDR3: TGTGCCTGGGGCCTCCGGGACCCTCGGAAGTTCTTC. Translated, it gives CAWGLRDPRKFF.

This clonotype was counted many times. The gene calls are TRBV5-1 and TRBJ2-1; 9 bases align to TRBD2. With V trimmed by 7 bases and J by 0 bases, 5 bases remained unmatched. Germline V lookup: CDR1 SGHRS, CDR2 YFSETQ. This CDR3 has 15 amino acids. Here the CDR3 DNA reads TGCGCCAGCGGTATTAGCGGGAGCTCCTACAATGAGCAGTTCTTC. Its protein product is CASGISGSSYNEQFF.

To note about this clonotype: One end of the junction fails to match germline, which may point to a read error. This sequence joins TRBV20-1 and TRBJ2-7; D may correspond to TRBD1 or TRBD2 (5 bases each). Germline assignment: CDR1 DFQATT and CDR2 SNEGSKA (reference sequence). The CDR3 contains 10 residues. In nucleotides, the CDR3 is TGCAGTGCTGGCTGGGACGAGCAGCACTTC. Its protein is CSAGWDEQHF.

This clonotype was recorded only once. At one end, the junction sequence differs from germline, possibly due to a read error. This chain uses TRBV7-3 with TRBJ2-5; tentative D call: TRBD2 (6 bases). The J call may be incorrect, as the DNA end agrees better with TRBJ2-1. CDR1 SGHTA and CDR2 FQGTGA come from the germline V gene. The CDR3 contains 15 residues. The CDR3 bases are TGTACCAGCAGCTTAGGCGGGGAGAGCGGAGAGACCCAGTTCTTC. Its translation is CTSSLGGESGETQFF.

This clonotype was detected many times. This chain uses TRBV18 with TRBJ2-7, with D possibly matching TRBD1 (6 bases). CDR1 is KGHSH and CDR2 is LQKENI in the germline V gene. This CDR3 is 15 amino acids long. V lost 3 bases and J lost 5, with 17 bases in between. CDR3 in amino acids: CASSPFWGGGNEQYF. CDR3 bases: TGTGCCAGCTCACCCTTTTGGGGTGGGGGCAACGAGCAGTACTTC.

This clonotype showed up many times. J is TRBJ1-6 and V is TRBV28, with D possibly TRBD1 on 6 matching bases. CDR1 and CDR2 from the germline V gene are MDHEN and SYDVKM. The CDR3 totals 14 residues. Trimming stripped 5 bases from V and 9 bases from J, with 14 bases between. The CDR3 DNA is TGTGCCAGCAGTCAAGGACAGTTAAGTTCACCCCTCCACTTT. It encodes CASSQGQLSSPLHF.

As concerns this clonotype: A clone one base away is much larger, so this may be a read error. The chain links TRBV4-1 to TRBJ2-3; 13 nucleotides align to TRBD2. Germline assignment: CDR1 MGHRA and CDR2 YSYEKL. V lost 0 bases to trimming and J lost 1 base; unmatched junction nucleotides: 7. There are 19 residues in the CDR3. CDR3 residues: CASSQDFRTSGGRTDTQYF. The CDR3 bases are TGCGCCAGCAGCCAAGATTTCAGGACTAGCGGGGGCCGCACAGATACGCAGTATTTT.

This sequence joins TRBV6-1 and TRBJ2-3; 12 nucleotides agree with TRBD2. In germline, CDR1 is MNHNS, CDR2 SASEGT. The V gene end was trimmed by 7 bases and the J gene end by 3 bases; junction bases not matched to a gene: 5. This CDR3 spans 15 amino acids. The CDR3 sequence is CASTLAGGLTDTQYF. CDR3 nucleotide sequence: TGTGCCAGCACTCTAGCGGGAGGGCTAACAGATACGCAGTATTTT.

Only a few counts were recorded for this clonotype. V gene TRBV10-3 combines with J gene TRBJ1-4, with 9 bases lining up with TRBD1. Germline trimming cut 5 bases from V and 0 bases from J; bases unmatched to any gene: 7. This CDR3 is built from 17 residues. Germline V gives CDR1 ENHRY, CDR2 SYGVKD. In DNA, the CDR3 is TGTGCCATCAGTCAGGGGACAGGGAGGGCAACTAATGAAAAACTGTTTTTT. Its translation: CAISQGTGRATNEKLFF.

The chain links TRBV6-5 to TRBJ2-2; 7 bases are a match to TRBD1. Germline trimming cut 2 bases from V and 7 bases from J; bases unmatched to any gene: 7. Germline assignment: CDR1 MNHEY and CDR2 SVGAGI. The CDR3 runs to 15 residues. The CDR3 here is CASSYGQGDGGELFF. For the CDR3, the DNA is TGTGCCAGCAGTTACGGCCAGGGGGATGGCGGGGAGCTGTTTTTT.

As for this clonotype: Just one base apart from a much larger clone, this may be a read error. The CDR3 carries no conserved terminal phenylalanine or tryptophan, so it likely arises from a read error. The V gene is TRBV12-3 or TRBV12-4, the J gene TRBJ1-1; D gene ambiguous. The CDR3 sequence is 16 residues long. The V and J ends lost 1 base and 1 base respectively, with 13 bases between them. This CDR3 reads CASSLDVGKGNTEAFL. The CDR3 DNA reads TGTGCCAGCAGTTTAGACGTAGGGAAAGGGAACACTGAAGCTTTCCTT.

This clonotype appeared a single time. J is TRBJ2-1 and V is TRBV12-3 or TRBV12-4, with D possibly matching TRBD1 (6 bases). The V and J ends lost 0 bases and 6 bases respectively, with 21 bases between them. This CDR3 is 18 amino acids long. The chain's CDR3 is CASSLALSTGFRSNEQFF. The DNA for the CDR3 is TGTGCCAGCAGTTTAGCGCTAAGCACAGGGTTTAGGTCCAATGAGCAGTTCTTC.

This clonotype was seen only a few times. The rearrangement links TRBV20-1 to TRBJ2-1; 9 positions match TRBD2. This CDR3 comprises 15 residues. Germline V gene data show CDR1 as DFQATT and CDR2 as SNEGSKA (reference sequence). J lost 4 bases, V lost 3 bases, and 7 bases had no gene match. The CDR3 DNA sequence: TGCAGTGCTAGGGGGGGGACTAGCCTTTACAATGAGCAGTTCTTC. This sequence encodes CSARGGTSLYNEQFF.

This clonotype has at least ten counts. This rearrangement joins TRBV20-1 to TRBJ1-5; possibly TRBD1 for D (6 bases). The CDR3 length is 14 residues. The germline CDR1 and CDR2 sequences are DFQATT and SNEGSKA (reference sequence). V gave up 3 bases and J gave up 7 bases, with 16 bases separating them. The DNA for the CDR3 is TGCAGTGCTAGGGACGGGACACTCCGGCAGCCCCAGCATTTT. Amino acid sequence: CSARDGTLRQPQHF.

This clonotype was observed many times. The V and J genes are TRBV28 and TRBJ2-7; D gene ambiguous. Germline CDR1 and CDR2: MDHEN and SYDVKM. This CDR3 is 15 amino acids long. The V and J ends lost 4 bases and 7 bases respectively, with 20 bases between them. CDR3 nucleotide sequence: TGTGCCAGCAGTTCGAGGCGGACCGACCAACAAGAGCAGTACTTC. Translating it yields CASSSRRTDQQEQYF.

The rearrangement links TRBV3-1 to TRBJ2-3; TRBD2 might be the D (5 bases). The CDR3 is made up of 17 amino acids. Germline V lookup: CDR1 LGHDT, CDR2 YNNKEL (reference sequence). V was cut by 1 base and J by 0 bases, with 14 bases left in between. The CDR3 reads CASSQGWMTKSTDTQYF. CDR3 coding DNA: TGTGCCAGCAGCCAAGGCTGGATGACTAAGAGCACAGATACGCAGTATTTT.

This clonotype was counted between two and nine times. This sequence joins TRBV7-6 and TRBJ2-1; 8 positions match TRBD1. This CDR3 has 14 residues. The trim removed 6 bases at V and 8 bases at J, leaving 9 bases unmatched. Looked up from germline, CDR1 is SGHVS and CDR2 is FNYEAQ. CDR3 residues: CASRSFSTGDEQFF. The CDR3, as DNA: TGTGCCAGCAGGTCCTTCTCGACAGGGGATGAGCAGTTCTTC.

This clonotype was detected ten times or more. The chain combines TRBV11-2 with TRBJ2-3, with D possibly being TRBD2 (6 bases). CDR1 is SGHAT, CDR2 FQNNGV, per germline. This CDR3 has 15 residues. Trimming stripped 3 bases from V and 0 bases from J, with 10 bases between. The CDR3: CASSLAGSSTDTQYF. CDR3 coding DNA: TGTGCCAGCAGCTTGGCGGGATCTAGCACAGATACGCAGTATTTT.

This clonotype appeared many times. J is TRBJ2-7 and V is TRBV7-9, with 8 positions matching TRBD1. The germline gives CDR1 SEHNR, CDR2 FQNEAQ (reference sequence). The CDR3 is 15 residues long. Trimming took 1 base from V and 2 from J; bases not matched to a gene: 4. The CDR3 sequence is CASSLGTGRAYEQYF. The CDR3 nucleotides read TGTGCCAGCAGCTTAGGGACAGGGCGAGCCTACGAGCAGTACTTC. The variable domain in full, with the rest retrieved from reference TRBV7-9 and TRBJ2-7, is DTGVSQNPRHKITKRGQNVTFRCDPISEHNRLYWYRQTLGQGPEFLTYFQNEAQLEKSRLLSDRFSAERPKGSFSTLEIQRTEQGDSAMYLCASSLGTGRAYEQYFGPGTRLTVT.

With respect to this clonotype: Just one base apart from a much larger clone, this may be a read error. The J gene is TRBJ2-7, the V gene TRBV12-3 or TRBV12-4; D possibly matches TRBD1 or TRBD2 (6 bases each). Trimming took off 8 bases at V and 6 bases at J, with 20 bases between the two ends. There are 14 residues in the CDR3. CDR3 DNA sequence: TGTGCCAGCCGGTGGGGGGCAGACTACGGCGAGCAGTACTTC. This codes for CASRWGADYGEQYF.

The V call is TRBV12-3 or TRBV12-4, the J call TRBJ2-7; D may correspond to TRBD1 or TRBD2 (5 bases each). V dropped 8 bases and J dropped 0 bases, with 20 bases sitting between them. The CDR3 is 16 amino acids. For the CDR3, the DNA is TGTGCCAGCTCACCACCGGTGGGGGTAGGCTCCTACGAGCAGTACTTC. Encoded protein: CASSPPVGVGSYEQYF.

The rearrangement uses TRBV10-2 and TRBJ2-1, with TRBD2 identical over 10 bases. The CDR3 consists of 15 residues. Looked up from germline, CDR1 is WSHSY and CDR2 is SAAADI. The J segment lost 4 bases and the V segment lost 7 bases, leaving 7 bases of the junction unmatched. The CDR3 is CASTRTSGDYNEQFF. In DNA form, the CDR3 reads TGCGCCAGCACCAGGACTAGCGGAGATTACAATGAGCAGTTCTTC.

Ten or more counts support this clonotype. The chain has TRBV12-3 or TRBV12-4 and TRBJ2-7, with 11 bases identical to TRBD2. The CDR3 covers 16 residues. V shed 6 bases, J shed 0 bases, and the junction held 7 bases outside the gene matches. CDR3 protein: CASSFGLAGGSYEQYF. Here the CDR3 DNA reads TGTGCCAGCAGCTTCGGACTAGCGGGTGGCTCCTACGAGCAGTACTTC.

This clonotype has at least ten counts. V gene TRBV7-8 combines with J gene TRBJ2-3, with D perhaps assigned TRBD1 or TRBD2 (5 bases each). The germline gives CDR1 SGHVS, CDR2 FQNEAQ. The CDR3 extends over 15 amino acids. Trimming left V 6 bases short and J 5 bases short, with 18 bases between. Written as DNA, the CDR3 is TGTGCCAGCAGATCCTTCCCGGGACCCAAAGATACGCAGTATTTT. Its translation: CASRSFPGPKDTQYF.

This clonotype was counted only a few times. This chain uses TRBV6-1 with TRBJ2-7; unclear D gene. CDR3 length: 13 amino acids. Per germline, CDR1 MNHNS and CDR2 SASEGT. The V end was cut by 4 bases, the J end by 1 base, with 8 bases between. This chain's CDR3 is CASSATLSYEQYF. CDR3 sequence (DNA): TGTGCCAGCAGTGCCACGTTATCCTACGAGCAGTACTTC.

This clonotype was recorded at least ten times. The rearrangement uses TRBV3-1 and TRBJ2-3; D might be TRBD1 or TRBD2, each matching 6 bases. The CDR3 is 15 amino acids. V was clipped by 4 bases and J by 2 bases, with 13 bases between them. CDR1 is LGHDT and CDR2 is YNNKEL in the germline V gene (reference sequence). CDR3: CASSRGTSVTDTQYF. The CDR3 DNA reads TGTGCCAGCAGCCGCGGGACATCCGTCACAGATACGCAGTATTTT.